This T cell receptor (beta chain) comes out of a study of vaccination effects on CD4 cells after COVID-19. In the study overall: The median interval between the second dose and post-vaccine sampling was 72 days. Roughly 1.9 million PBMC were placed in each well, which was supplemented with roughly 9.1 IU/ml IL-2 and 8.5 to 10 ug/ml peptides. General study results and limits: In healthy vaccinees, only 1 of 255 vaccine-induced clones cross-reacted with common cold coronaviruses.

This clone was counted between two and nine times. Its antigen is currently unknown. Using immunoSEQ multiplex PCR, the repertoire was profiled, and TCRdb retains in-frame clones only, with some absent. There are about 40,000 clones in the sample; approximately 70% occur only once, and more than 7% lies in the top ten. Cells that had been cultured for about 10 days were the source of isolated CD4+ T cells. Subjects were given two BNT162b2 or mRNA-1273 vaccine doses. Cultures had half their medium replaced with IL-2 medium on days 3 and 7. The receptor was isolated from a human donor who received a COVID-19 vaccine. Sequencing used CD4+ T cells from PBMCs cultured without peptide, obtained after COVID-19 vaccination.

CDR3 in DNA: TGTGCCAGCAGTGAACTAGACGAGCAGTACTTC. This sequence encodes CASSELDEQYF. V gene TRBV2 combines with J gene TRBJ2-7, with no clear D. Germline V gene sequence: CDR1 SNHLY, CDR2 FYNNEI. This CDR3 contains 11 residues. The V gene lost 2 bases and the J gene lost 5 bases, with 4 bases spanning the gap.